The 6 T cell receptor beta chains listed next were all sequenced from one sample in a study of blood T cell repertoires in COVID-19. Produced via immunoSEQ multiplex PCR; TCRdb's table is partial and in-frame only. This table has roughly 190,000 clones, 70% to 90% appearing once. The sequencing input was PBMCs or T cells enriched from blood (not recorded which). These receptors were collected from a woman in her thirties or forties in a cohort exposed to, infected with or recovered from COVID-19 (not recorded which).

The chain has TRBV4-1 and TRBJ1-3; D not resolved. Germline V gene data show CDR1 as MGHRA and CDR2 as YSYEKL. This CDR3 region has 16 residues. V was shortened by 0 bases and J by 1 base, with 10 bases between the two germline ends. Written as DNA, the CDR3 is TGCGCCAGCAGCCAAGAGGCGAGGGTTTCTGGAAACACCATATATTTT. Translated: CASSQEARVSGNTIYF.

The chain couples TRBV4-2 to TRBJ2-7, with D possibly matching TRBD2 (5 bases). Per germline, CDR1 LGHNA and CDR2 YNFKEQ. The V end was cut by 4 bases, the J end by 2 bases, with 12 bases between. The CDR3 spans 14 residues. The CDR3 region has the DNA TGTGCCAGCAGCCCCCGGACGGGGACCTACGAGCAGTACTTC. It yields the protein CASSPRTGTYEQYF.

This chain links TRBV19 with TRBJ1-6; D might be TRBD1 (6 bases). Germline V gene data show CDR1 as LNHDA and CDR2 as SQIVND (reference sequence). Trimming left V 3 bases short and J 4 bases short, with 13 bases between. This CDR3 comprises 16 residues. CDR3 sequence (DNA): TGTGCCAGTAGTATCCAAAGGACAGCATATAATTCACCCCTCCACTTT. This encodes CASSIQRTAYNSPLHF.

This clone showed up just a few times. The gene calls are TRBV6-5 and TRBJ1-6; TRBD1 might be the D (5 bases). The CDR3 consists of 15 residues. V was cut by 7 bases and J by 8 bases, with 18 bases left in between. CDR1 and CDR2 (germline): MNHEY, SVGAGI. This chain's CDR3 is CASKVRGNGDSPLHF. CDR3 sequence (DNA): TGTGCCAGCAAGGTACGGGGGAATGGTGATTCACCCCTCCACTTT.

V usage is TRBV23-1 and J usage is TRBJ2-5, with D perhaps TRBD1 (6 bases). TRBV23-1 belongs to the ORF category, with a function that is uncertain. Trimming stripped 0 bases from V and 6 bases from J, with 23 bases between. This CDR3 has 18 residues. CDR3 coding DNA: TGCGCCAGCAGTCAATCGGGTAGATTCCGACAGGAGAAAAAGACCCAGTACTTC. This sequence encodes CASSQSGRFRQEKKTQYF.

V is TRBV27 and J is TRBJ2-3, with TRBD2 matching over 16 bases. The CDR3 is made up of 17 amino acids. Germline CDR1 reads MNHEY; CDR2 reads SMNVEV (reference sequence). Trimming cost V 6 bases and J 4 bases; bases outside gene matches: 7. CDR3 loop: CASSSGLAGGPADTQYF. The DNA of the CDR3 is TGTGCCAGCAGCTCGGGACTAGCGGGGGGGCCGGCAGATACGCAGTATTTT.